This T cell receptor (beta chain) originates from a study of cytomegalovirus exposure and HLA in healthy donors. Study-level findings and limits: The classifier, whose performance was assessed in both the original and validation cohorts, reportedly diagnosed cytomegalovirus status with high specificity and sensitivity. The authors confirmed in vitro that a few CMV-associated chains were specific for CMV antigens. The authors enumerated over 150 TCR beta chains as linked to cytomegalovirus.

Of note for this clone: As yet, its antigen is unknown.

Some clones are missing from TCRdb's copy, which holds only in-frame ones; the method was immunoSEQ multiplex PCR. The table has around 100,000 clones, around 84% seen once; the top ten hold 20% to 25%. The CDR3 length is 19 residues. J gave up 0 bases and V 0 bases, and 5 bases lay outside the gene matches. The germline V gene encodes CDR1 SGHRS and CDR2 YFSETQ. This clonotype was sampled from a man between 18 and 29 years old in good health and CMV-seropositive. Specimen: PBMCs. This chain links TRBV5-1 with TRBJ2-1; TRBD2 agrees at 14 bases. CDR3 region: CASSLGLAGGPSSYNEQFF. The CDR3 bases are TGCGCCAGCAGCTTGGGACTAGCGGGAGGGCCGAGCTCCTACAATGAGCAGTTCTTC.